These 3 T cell receptor beta chains came from one sample sequenced in a study of T cells in Graves' hyperthyroidism and ophthalmopathy. TCR beta CDR3 region amplification was performed from RNA transcripts. In the first-round RT-PCR of the TCR CDR3, the HTBI primer set was used. TCRdb re-called the multiplex PCR reads with MiXCR, one entry per CDR3 protein. The sample shows approximately 49,000 distinct CDR3 sequences, about 53% of them seen only once. Input material: peripheral blood or thyroid tissue (not recorded which). The receptors were sampled from a man aged 18-30 years with Graves' hyperthyroidism.

Ten or more counts support this clonotype. The V gene is TRBV5-6, the J gene TRBJ1-4, with a weak D call TRBD1 (5 bases). CDR3 size: 18 residues. V was cut by 5 bases and J by 4 bases, with 24 bases left in between. The germline CDR1 and CDR2 sequences are SGHDT and YYEEEE. For the CDR3, the DNA is TGTGCCAGCAGTCCGACTCGAGGGTCCGCTGGGGGTAATGAAAAACTGTTTTTT. Translating it yields CASSPTRGSAGGNEKLFF.

The chain carries TRBV7-2 and TRBJ2-7; D remains unclear. The length of the CDR3 is 13 residues. V lost 0 bases to trimming and J lost 4 bases, with 7 bases between them. Germline V CDR1 and CDR2: SGHTA, FQGNSA. CDR3 protein: CASSLADWYEQYF. Written as DNA, the CDR3 is TGTGCCAGCAGCTTAGCTGACTGGTACGAGCAGTACTTC.

This clonotype has a count of ten or more. J is TRBJ2-7 and V is TRBV4-1; a possible D gene is TRBD2 (6 bases). This CDR3 has 15 amino acids. V was pared by 0 bases and J by 4 bases, with 13 bases between. Per the germline V gene, CDR1 is MGHRA and CDR2 is YSYEKL. The CDR3 DNA sequence: TGCGCCAGCAGCCAAGATGCGGGGACTCTTTACGAGCAGTACTTC. It encodes CASSQDAGTLYEQYF.